The 20 T cell receptor beta chains below come from one sample, sequenced in a study of blood T cells in healthy people across ages. Using a J-beta primer mix together with a sample-barcoded 5' primer, a second PCR was run for roughly 6 to 11 cycles. One entry per CDR3 protein results from TCRdb running MiXCR on the 5' RACE reads. The sample holds about 1.1 million distinct CDR3 sequences, under 40% seen once. Sequenced input: blood. The receptors come from a young man in good health.

V and J are TRBV19 and TRBJ2-7, with D possibly being TRBD1 or TRBD2 (5 bases each). Trimming removed 4 bases from V and 1 base from J, with 14 bases in between. Germline V gene lookup returns CDR1 LNHDA and CDR2 SQIVND (reference sequence). The CDR3 is 15 amino acids. The CDR3: CASSTGTDDSYEQYF. The CDR3 nucleotides read TGTGCCAGTAGTACCGGGACCGACGATTCCTACGAGCAGTACTTC.

The gene calls are TRBV9 and TRBJ2-3; 9 nucleotides line up with TRBD2. The germline gives CDR1 SGDLS, CDR2 YYNGEE. The CDR3 length is 16 residues. The trim removed 0 bases at V and 2 bases at J, leaving 4 bases unmatched. CDR3 nucleotides: TGTGCCAGCAGCGTAGCTGTAGCGGGGGACACAGATACGCAGTATTTT. Amino acids: CASSVAVAGDTDTQYF. Looking up the rest from reference TRBV9 and TRBJ2-3 gives the full variable domain: DSGVTQTPKHLITATGQRVTLRCSPRSGDLSVYWYQQSLDQGLQFLIQYYNGEERAKGNILERFSAQQFPDLHSELNLSSLELGDSALYFCASSVAVAGDTDTQYFGPGTRLTVL.

This clonotype was counted a few times. The V and J genes are TRBV4-1 and TRBJ2-3; D is possibly TRBD1 (6 bases). The CDR3 is 13 residues long. CDR1 is MGHRA and CDR2 is YSYEKL in the germline V gene. The ends were cut back, 3 bases at V and 5 bases at J, with 9 bases in the middle. The CDR3 nucleotides read TGCGCCAGCAGCCAGCAAGGGGGAGATACGCAGTATTTT. Amino acid sequence: CASSQQGGDTQYF.

In regard to this clonotype: The junction and the germline gene differ at one end; a read error may be behind it. This chain links TRBV12-3 or TRBV12-4 with TRBJ2-3, with D unresolved. This CDR3 contains 11 residues. The CDR3 bases are TGTACCAGCAGGTCCACAGATACGCAGTATTTT. This sequence encodes CTSRSTDTQYF.

There are a few counts of this clonotype. The V and J genes are TRBV6-2 or TRBV6-3 and TRBJ2-1; D could derive from TRBD1 or TRBD2 (7 bases each). The V and J ends lost 0 bases and 3 bases respectively, with 15 bases between them. There are 17 residues in the CDR3. From germline, CDR1 is MNHEY and CDR2 SVGEGT. The CDR3 protein is CASSYSRLAGGYNEQFF. In nucleotides, the CDR3 is TGTGCCAGCAGTTACTCCAGACTAGCAGGGGGCTACAATGAGCAGTTCTTC.

About this clonotype: A junction end diverges from the germline sequence, so it may reflect a read error. The genes are TRBV12-3 or TRBV12-4 and TRBJ1-2, with a weak D call TRBD1 (6 bases). The CDR3 length is 17 residues. The CDR3 bases are TGTGCCAGCAGTTTCACCGCAGAACAGGGAGCTAACTATGGCTACATCTTC. Amino acid sequence: CASSFTAEQGANYGYIF.

This clonotype has more than one count but fewer than ten. CDR3 DNA sequence: TGTGCCAGCAGCGTATTCGGGACTAGCGGCAATGAGCAGTACTTC. Protein: CASSVFGTSGNEQYF. V is TRBV9 and J is TRBJ2-5, with 11 bases that match TRBD2. CDR3 length: 15 amino acids. V lost 1 base and J lost 11; bases outside the gene matches: 10. Germline V lookup: CDR1 SGDLS, CDR2 YYNGEE.

This clonotype turned up a few times. V gene TRBV12-3 or TRBV12-4 combines with J gene TRBJ1-5; tentative D call: TRBD1 (5 bases). The CDR3 is 15 residues long. V dropped 5 bases and J dropped 0 bases, with 11 bases sitting between them. The CDR3 DNA reads as TGTGCCAGCAGTCCTAGGACACTTAGCAATCAGCCCCAGCATTTT. It translates to CASSPRTLSNQPQHF.

The chain is built from TRBV20-1 and TRBJ2-7, with D perhaps matching TRBD1 (5 bases). The J call may be wrong; the DNA end is better matched by TRBJ2-5. This CDR3 has 15 residues. In germline, CDR1 is DFQATT, CDR2 SNEGSKA (reference sequence). CDR3 sequence: CSARALSSSGETQYF. The CDR3 DNA follows: TGCAGTGCTAGAGCACTTAGCAGTTCAGGGGAGACCCAGTACTTC.

The gene calls are TRBV21-1 and TRBJ1-2; TRBD1, as called in the table, went unchecked against the DNA. TRBV21-1 is a recognized pseudogene. There are 15 residues in the CDR3. In DNA, the CDR3 is TGTGCCAGCAGCACTAGACAGGGGCATGCTTATGGCTACACCTTC. Translating it yields CASSTRQGHAYGYTF.

CDR3 amino acids: CASSRPNRETQYF. The CDR3 DNA reads TGTGCCAGCAGCCGCCCGAATCGAGAGACCCAGTACTTC. V usage is TRBV6-2 or TRBV6-3 and J usage is TRBJ2-5; D call uncertain. Trimming left V 6 bases short and J 4 bases short, with 12 bases between. From germline, CDR1 is MNHEY and CDR2 SVGEGT. The CDR3 contains 13 residues.

This clonotype was detected a few times. The rearrangement links TRBV4-1 to TRBJ2-1, with 7 bases identical to TRBD1. Trimming at V came to 0 bases and at J to 5 bases, leaving 19 bases not matched to a gene. CDR1 is MGHRA and CDR2 is YSYEKL in the germline V gene. This CDR3 has 20 residues. The CDR3: CASSQEFTSLTGAGNNEQFF. The CDR3 bases are TGCGCCAGCAGCCAAGAGTTCACCAGCCTCACAGGGGCCGGAAACAATGAGCAGTTCTTC.

This chain uses TRBV7-9 with TRBJ2-3, with D perhaps matching TRBD2 (5 bases). Germline V CDR1 and CDR2: SEHNR, FQNEAQ (reference sequence). V lost 6 bases to trimming and J lost 0 bases, with 16 bases between them. The CDR3 is 16 residues long. The CDR3 is CASSNRRAESTDTQYF. CDR3 in DNA: TGTGCCAGCAGTAACCGAAGAGCGGAGAGCACAGATACGCAGTATTTT.

The chain links TRBV20-1 to TRBJ1-2; TRBD1 matches 9 bases. This CDR3 region has 15 residues. Looked up from germline, CDR1 is DFQATT and CDR2 is SNEGSKA (reference sequence). J gave up 4 bases and V 0 bases, and 6 bases lay outside the gene matches. CDR3: CSARDRDRVPYGYTF. DNA for the CDR3: TGCAGTGCTAGAGATCGGGACAGGGTTCCCTATGGCTACACCTTC.

This clonotype was seen a handful of times. The chain is built from TRBV28 and TRBJ2-7, with 7 bases matching TRBD1. CDR1 MDHEN and CDR2 SYDVKM come from the germline V gene. V lost 3 bases to trimming and J lost 5 bases; unmatched junction nucleotides: 13. The CDR3 extends over 16 amino acids. The CDR3 DNA reads TGTGCCAGCAGTTTTCCTCCCACAGGGGAGATCGACGAGCAGTACTTC. It is translated as CASSFPPTGEIDEQYF.

A few counts support this clonotype. The V call is TRBV6-2 or TRBV6-3, the J call TRBJ2-1; D is possibly TRBD1 (5 bases). The germline V gene encodes CDR1 MNHEY and CDR2 SVGEGT. V was trimmed by 8 bases and J by 0 bases, leaving 8 bases between them. The CDR3 has 13 amino acids. CDR3 residues: CASSDSSYNEQFF. The CDR3 DNA is TGTGCCAGCTCCGACAGCTCCTACAATGAGCAGTTCTTC.

In its sample, this clonotype was seen a few times. V is TRBV18 and J is TRBJ2-3; D is uncertain. CDR3 length: 14 amino acids. The germline V gene has CDR1 KGHSH and CDR2 LQKENI. The V gene lost 11 bases and the J gene lost 2 bases, with 17 bases spanning the gap. Here the CDR3 reads CAGKEVGYTDTQYF. CDR3 DNA: TGTGCCGGAAAAGAAGTAGGCTACACAGATACGCAGTATTTT.

The sample holds a few counts of this clonotype. The V and J genes are TRBV16 and TRBJ1-1; D not certain. The CDR3 length is 15 residues. Germline values: CDR1 KGHSY, CDR2 FQNENV. V lost 2 bases and J lost 2, with 12 bases in between. The CDR3 reads CASSQGRGPNTEAFF. The CDR3 DNA reads as TGTGCCAGCAGCCAAGGGAGAGGCCCTAACACTGAAGCTTTCTTT.

This clonotype was counted only a few times. V is TRBV29-1 and J is TRBJ2-3; the D call may be TRBD1 or TRBD2 (6 bases each). Germline V lookup: CDR1 SQVTM, CDR2 ANQGSEA. Trimming left V 8 bases short and J 1 base short, with 16 bases between. CDR3 length equals 14 residues. The CDR3 loop is CSIRGAVGTDTQYF. DNA of the CDR3: TGCAGCATAAGGGGGGCCGTCGGCACAGATACGCAGTATTTT.

The chain has TRBV18 and TRBJ2-1; D may be TRBD2 (8 bases). CDR1 KGHSH and CDR2 LQKENI come from the germline V gene. V was cut by 6 bases and J by 8 bases, with 20 bases left in between. The CDR3 extends over 15 amino acids. The CDR3 DNA reads as TGTGCCAGCTCCCGTGGGACAGACGGGGGGGATGAGCAGTTCTTC. This sequence encodes CASSRGTDGGDEQFF.